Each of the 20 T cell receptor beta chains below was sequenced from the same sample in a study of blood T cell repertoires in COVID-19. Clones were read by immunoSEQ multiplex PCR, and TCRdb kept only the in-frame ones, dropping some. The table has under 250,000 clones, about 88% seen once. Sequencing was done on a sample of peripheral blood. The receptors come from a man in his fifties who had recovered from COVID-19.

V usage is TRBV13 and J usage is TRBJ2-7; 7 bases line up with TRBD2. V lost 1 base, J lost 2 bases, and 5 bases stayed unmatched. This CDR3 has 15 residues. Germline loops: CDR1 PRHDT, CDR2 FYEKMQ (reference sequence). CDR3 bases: TGTGCCAGCAGCTTAGTGGGGACTATGGCCTACGAGCAGTACTTC. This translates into CASSLVGTMAYEQYF.

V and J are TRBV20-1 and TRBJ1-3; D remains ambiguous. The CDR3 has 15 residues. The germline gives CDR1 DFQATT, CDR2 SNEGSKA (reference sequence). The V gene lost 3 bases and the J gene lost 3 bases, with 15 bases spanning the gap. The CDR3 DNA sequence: TGCAGTGCTAGTACGGGAAAGGCCTTTGGAAACACCATATATTTT. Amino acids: CSASTGKAFGNTIYF.

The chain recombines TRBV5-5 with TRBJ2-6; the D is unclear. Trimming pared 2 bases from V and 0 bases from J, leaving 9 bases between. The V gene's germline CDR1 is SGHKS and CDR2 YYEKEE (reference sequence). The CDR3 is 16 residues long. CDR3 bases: TGTGCCAGCAGCTTTTCTTTCTACTCTGGGGCCAACGTCCTGACTTTC. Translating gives CASSFSFYSGANVLTF.

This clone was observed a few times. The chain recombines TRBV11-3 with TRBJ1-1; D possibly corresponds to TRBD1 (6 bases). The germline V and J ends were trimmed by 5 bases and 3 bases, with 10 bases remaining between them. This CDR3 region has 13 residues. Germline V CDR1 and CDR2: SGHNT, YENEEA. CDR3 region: CASSQGGDTEAFF. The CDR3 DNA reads TGTGCCAGCAGCCAAGGGGGGGACACTGAAGCTTTCTTT.

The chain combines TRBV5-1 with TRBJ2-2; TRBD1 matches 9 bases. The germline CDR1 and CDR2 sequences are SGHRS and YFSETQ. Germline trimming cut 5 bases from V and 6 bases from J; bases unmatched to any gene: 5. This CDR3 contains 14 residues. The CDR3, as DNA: TGCGCCAGCAGTCAGGGGACAGGGTCCGGGGAGCTGTTTTTT. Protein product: CASSQGTGSGELFF.

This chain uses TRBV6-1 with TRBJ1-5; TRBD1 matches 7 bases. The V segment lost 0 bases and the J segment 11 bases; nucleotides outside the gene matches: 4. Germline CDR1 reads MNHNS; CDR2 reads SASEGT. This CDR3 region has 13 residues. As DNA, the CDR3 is TGTGCCAGCAGTGAAGCAGGGGGCCCGGCCCAGCATTTT. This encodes CASSEAGGPAQHF.

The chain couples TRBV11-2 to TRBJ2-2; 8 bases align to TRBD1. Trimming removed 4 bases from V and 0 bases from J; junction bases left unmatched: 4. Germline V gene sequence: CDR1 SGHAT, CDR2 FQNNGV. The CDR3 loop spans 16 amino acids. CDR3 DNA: TGTGCCAGCAGCTGGGACAGGTTCCCGAACACCGGGGAGCTGTTTTTT. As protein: CASSWDRFPNTGELFF. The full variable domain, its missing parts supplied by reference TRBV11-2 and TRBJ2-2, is EAGVAQSPRYKIIEKRQSVAFWCNPISGHATLYWYQQILGQGPKLLIQFQNNGVVDDSQLPKDRFSAERLKGVDSTLKIQPAKLEDSAVYLCASSWDRFPNTGELFFGEGSRLTVL.

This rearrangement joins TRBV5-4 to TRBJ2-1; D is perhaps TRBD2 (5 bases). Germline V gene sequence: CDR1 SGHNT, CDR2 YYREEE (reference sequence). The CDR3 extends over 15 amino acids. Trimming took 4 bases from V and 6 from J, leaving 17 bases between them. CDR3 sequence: CASSEGTSTPNEQFF. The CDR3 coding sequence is TGTGCCAGCAGCGAGGGAACTAGTACGCCCAATGAGCAGTTCTTC.

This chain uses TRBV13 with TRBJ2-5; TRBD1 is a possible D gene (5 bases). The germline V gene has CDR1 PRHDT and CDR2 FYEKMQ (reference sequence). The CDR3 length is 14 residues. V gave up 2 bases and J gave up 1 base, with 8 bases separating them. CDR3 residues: CASSLYRSQETQYF. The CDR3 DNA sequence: TGTGCCAGCAGCTTATACAGGTCCCAAGAGACCCAGTACTTC.

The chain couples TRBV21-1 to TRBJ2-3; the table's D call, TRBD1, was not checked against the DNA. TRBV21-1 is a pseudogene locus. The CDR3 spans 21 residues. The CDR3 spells CASSKDVRGQFCGKSTDTQYF. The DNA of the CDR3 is TGTGCCAGCAGCAAAGATGTCAGGGGGCAATTCTGCGGGAAAAGCACAGATACGCAGTATTTT.

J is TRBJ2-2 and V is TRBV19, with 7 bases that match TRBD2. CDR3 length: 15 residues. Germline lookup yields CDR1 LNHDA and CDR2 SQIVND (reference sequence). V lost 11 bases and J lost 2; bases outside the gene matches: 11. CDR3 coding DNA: TGTGCCGGATCGAGCGGGAACTCCAACACCGGGGAGCTGTTTTTT. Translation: CAGSSGNSNTGELFF. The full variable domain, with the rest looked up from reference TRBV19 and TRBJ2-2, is DGGITQSPKYLFRKEGQNVTLSCEQNLNHDAMYWYRQDPGQGLRLIYYSQIVNDFQKGDIAEGYSVSREKKESFPLTVTSAQKNPTAFYLCAGSSGNSNTGELFFGEGSRLTVL.

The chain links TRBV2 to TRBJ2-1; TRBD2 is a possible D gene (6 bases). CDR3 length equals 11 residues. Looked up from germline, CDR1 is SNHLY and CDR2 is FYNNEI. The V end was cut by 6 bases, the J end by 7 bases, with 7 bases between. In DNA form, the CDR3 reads TGTGCCAGCAGCGGACTAAATGAGCAGTTCTTC. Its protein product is CASSGLNEQFF. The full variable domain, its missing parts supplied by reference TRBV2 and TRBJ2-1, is EPEVTQTPSHQVTQMGQEVILRCVPISNHLYFYWYRQILGQKVEFLVSFYNNEISEKSEIFDDQFSVERPDGSNFTLKIRSTKLEDSAMYFCASSGLNEQFFGPGTRLTVL.

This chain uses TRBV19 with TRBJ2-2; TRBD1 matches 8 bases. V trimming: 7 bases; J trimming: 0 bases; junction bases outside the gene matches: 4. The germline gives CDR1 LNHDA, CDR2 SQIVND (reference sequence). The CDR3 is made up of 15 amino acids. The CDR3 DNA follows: TGTGCCAGTATTCGGACAGGGACGAACACCGGGGAGCTGTTTTTT. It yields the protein CASIRTGTNTGELFF.

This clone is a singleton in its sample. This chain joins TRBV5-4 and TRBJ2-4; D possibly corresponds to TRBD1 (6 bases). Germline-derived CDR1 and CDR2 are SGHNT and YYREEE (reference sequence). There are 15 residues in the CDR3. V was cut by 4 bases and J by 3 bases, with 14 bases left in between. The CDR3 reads CASSQQGNLKNIQYF. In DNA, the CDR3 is TGTGCCAGCAGCCAACAGGGAAACCTCAAAAACATTCAGTACTTC.

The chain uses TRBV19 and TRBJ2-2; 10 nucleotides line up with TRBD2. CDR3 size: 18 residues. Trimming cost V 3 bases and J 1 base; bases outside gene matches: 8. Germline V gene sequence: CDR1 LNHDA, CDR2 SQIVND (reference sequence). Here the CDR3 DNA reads TGTGCCAGTAGTATGAGGCTAGCGGGAGATAGGAACACCGGGGAGCTGTTTTTT. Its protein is CASSMRLAGDRNTGELFF.

Here the CDR3 reads CASSLEGLAGVHEQYF. In nucleotides, the CDR3 is TGCGCCAGCAGCTTGGAAGGGCTAGCGGGAGTACATGAGCAGTACTTC. V and J are TRBV5-1 and TRBJ2-7; 10 positions match TRBD2. The V gene's germline CDR1 is SGHRS and CDR2 YFSETQ. Trimming took 0 bases from V and 7 from J; bases not matched to a gene: 10. CDR3 length equals 16 residues.

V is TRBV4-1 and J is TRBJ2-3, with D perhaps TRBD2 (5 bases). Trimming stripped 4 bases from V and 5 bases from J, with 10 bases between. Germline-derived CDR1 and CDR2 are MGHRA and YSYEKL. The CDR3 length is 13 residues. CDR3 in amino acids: CASSPLAEDTQYF. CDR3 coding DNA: TGCGCCAGCAGCCCCCTAGCCGAAGATACGCAGTATTTT.

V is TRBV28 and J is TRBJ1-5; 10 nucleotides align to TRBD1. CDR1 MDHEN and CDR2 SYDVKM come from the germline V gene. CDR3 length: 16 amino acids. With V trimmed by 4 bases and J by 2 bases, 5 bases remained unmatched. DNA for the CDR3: TGTGCCAGCAGTTCAAGCGGGACAGGGGGCAATCAGCCCCAGCATTTT. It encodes CASSSSGTGGNQPQHF.

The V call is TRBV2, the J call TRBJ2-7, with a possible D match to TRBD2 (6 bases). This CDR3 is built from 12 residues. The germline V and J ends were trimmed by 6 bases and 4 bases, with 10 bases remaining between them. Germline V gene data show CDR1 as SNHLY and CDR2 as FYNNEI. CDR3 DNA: TGTGCCAGCAGCGGGAGTTGGTACGAGCAGTACTTC. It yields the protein CASSGSWYEQYF.

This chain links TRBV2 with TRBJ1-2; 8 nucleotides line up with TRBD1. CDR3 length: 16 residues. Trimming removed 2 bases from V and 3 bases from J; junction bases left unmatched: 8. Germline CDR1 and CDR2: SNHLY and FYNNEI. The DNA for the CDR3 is TGTGCCAGCAGTGAACAGGGGGCAGTAATCTACTATGGCTACACCTTC. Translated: CASSEQGAVIYYGYTF. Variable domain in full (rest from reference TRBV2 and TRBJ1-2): EPEVTQTPSHQVTQMGQEVILRCVPISNHLYFYWYRQILGQKVEFLVSFYNNEISEKSEIFDDQFSVERPDGSNFTLKIRSTKLEDSAMYFCASSEQGAVIYYGYTFGSGTRLTVV.